Following are 24 T cell receptor beta chains from one sample sequenced in a study of blood T cell repertoires in COVID-19. Only in-frame clones appear in the TCRdb table, and some are missing; sequencing was by immunoSEQ multiplex PCR. The sample has about 250,000 clones, about four fifths seen once; the top ten hold about 8.9%. Material for sequencing was peripheral blood. The origin of the receptors is an elderly man with acute or convalescent COVID-19.

The J gene is TRBJ1-6, the V gene TRBV6-6; D remains ambiguous. V lost 5 bases and J lost 0, with 8 bases in between. The CDR3 sequence is 15 residues long. CDR1 MNHNY and CDR2 SVGAGI come from the germline V gene (reference sequence). CDR3: CASSPEGSYNSPLHF. In nucleotides, the CDR3 is TGTGCCAGCAGTCCTGAGGGCTCCTATAATTCACCCCTCCACTTT.

As DNA, the CDR3 is TGTGCCAGCAGTTATCAGGGGGCAGGTAATATCGTCGCTTTCTTT. Translation gives CASSYQGAGNIVAFF. V is TRBV28 and J is TRBJ1-1; 8 positions match TRBD1. The V segment lost 4 bases and the J segment 11 bases; nucleotides outside the gene matches: 15. The germline CDR1 and CDR2 sequences are MDHEN and SYDVKM. This CDR3 comprises 15 residues.

This chain links TRBV6-5 with TRBJ2-7; TRBD1 aligns across 7 bases. The CDR3 length is 15 residues. Trimming removed 6 bases from V and 2 bases from J; junction bases left unmatched: 10. Per the germline V gene, CDR1 is MNHEY and CDR2 is SVGAGI. The CDR3 DNA is TGTGCCAGCAGACCCTCCGGGACAGCGACCTACGAGCAGTACTTC. It translates to CASRPSGTATYEQYF.

This chain joins TRBV5-5 and TRBJ1-5; perhaps TRBD1 as D (6 bases). The CDR3 runs to 15 residues. The germline CDR1 and CDR2 sequences are SGHKS and YYEKEE (reference sequence). V dropped 4 bases and J dropped 3 bases, with 14 bases sitting between them. The CDR3 nucleotides read TGTGCCAGCAGCCCAGGGACATCCCTCAATCAGCCCCAGCATTTT. This encodes CASSPGTSLNQPQHF. The whole variable domain, remainder taken from reference TRBV5-5 and TRBJ1-5, is DAGVTQSPTHLIKTRGQQVTLRCSPISGHKSVSWYQQVLGQGPQFIFQYYEKEERGRGNFPDRFSARQFPNYSSELNVNALLLGDSALYLCASSPGTSLNQPQHFGDGTRLSIL.

Concerning this clone: The junction shows a germline mismatch at one end, possibly a read error. This chain uses TRBV12-3 or TRBV12-4 with TRBJ2-4; TRBD2 agrees at 10 bases. The CDR3 has 12 amino acids. CDR3 residues: CASTLGLAGVEF. The CDR3, as DNA: TGTGCCAGCACCTTGGGGCTAGCGGGAGTTGAGTTC.

The chain is built from TRBV28 and TRBJ2-6, with 8 bases aligning to TRBD1. The CDR3 contains 15 residues. V was clipped by 6 bases and J by 3 bases; unmatched bases: 4. Germline V gene data show CDR1 as MDHEN and CDR2 as SYDVKM. Here the CDR3 DNA reads TGTGCCAGCAGCCCGGACAGGGTTGGGGCCAACGTCCTGACTTTC. It specifies CASSPDRVGANVLTF.

V is TRBV5-5 and J is TRBJ1-6; D is possibly TRBD1 (6 bases). V lost 4 bases and J lost 8, with 10 bases in between. This CDR3 spans 13 amino acids. CDR1 and CDR2 from the germline V gene are SGHKS and YYEKEE (reference sequence). The CDR3 region has the DNA TGTGCCAGCAGCCGCGCAGGGGATTCACCCCTCCACTTT. It specifies CASSRAGDSPLHF.

V is TRBV10-3 and J is TRBJ2-2, with a weak D call TRBD1 (6 bases). The CDR3 is 16 amino acids. The ends were cut back, 10 bases at V and 2 bases at J, with 20 bases in the middle. The germline V gene has CDR1 ENHRY and CDR2 SYGVKD. The chain's CDR3 is CATRPATGLNTGELFF. Here the CDR3 DNA reads TGTGCCACACGACCGGCGACAGGCCTTAACACCGGGGAGCTGTTTTTT.

The CDR3 region is CASSLVPGLAGGGGANVLTF. The CDR3 nucleotides are TGCGCCAGCAGCTTAGTCCCGGGACTAGCGGGGGGCGGTGGGGCCAACGTCCTGACTTTC. This chain joins TRBV5-1 and TRBJ2-6; 15 positions match TRBD2. CDR1 is SGHRS, CDR2 YFSETQ, per germline. V was pared by 2 bases and J by 3 bases, with 9 bases of the junction left unmatched. This CDR3 spans 20 amino acids.

V and J are TRBV29-1 and TRBJ2-1, with D possibly matching TRBD2 (6 bases). The CDR3 covers 16 residues. With 1 base removed from V and 3 bases from J, the gap between germline ends came to 16 bases. CDR1 and CDR2 from the germline V gene are SQVTM and ANQGSEA. Here the CDR3 reads CSVEGDPHGSYNEQFF. The CDR3 coding sequence is TGCAGCGTTGAAGGAGACCCTCACGGGAGCTACAATGAGCAGTTCTTC.

The J gene is TRBJ2-7, the V gene TRBV2, with 9 bases aligning to TRBD2. Unmatched junction bases numbered 2, after V lost 4 bases and J lost 4 bases. CDR3 length: 13 residues. Germline-derived CDR1 and CDR2 are SNHLY and FYNNEI. CDR3 in DNA: TGTGCCAGCAGTGGCACTAGCGGGTACGAGCAGTACTTC. Translating gives CASSGTSGYEQYF.

Only a few counts were recorded for this clone. The chain joins TRBV5-1 to TRBJ1-2; TRBD1 matches 7 bases. V was clipped by 4 bases and J by 5 bases; unmatched bases: 5. The V gene's germline CDR1 is SGHRS and CDR2 YFSETQ. There are 13 residues in the CDR3. CDR3 residues: CASSPQGDYGYTF. The CDR3 bases are TGCGCCAGCAGCCCCCAGGGGGATTATGGCTACACCTTC.

Remarks on this clone: The sample holds other DNA sequences that translate to the same CDR3. The V and J genes are TRBV6-6 and TRBJ2-7, with TRBD2 identical over 7 bases. The V gene end was trimmed by 0 bases and the J gene end by 0 bases; junction bases not matched to a gene: 5. The CDR3 runs to 16 residues. Germline CDR1 reads MNHNY; CDR2 reads SVGAGI (reference sequence). CDR3 bases: TGTGCCAGCAGTTACTCTCCTAGCGGCAGCTCCTACGAGCAGTACTTC. Its translation: CASSYSPSGSSYEQYF.

The CDR3 sequence is CASSPNPPPTTGAGNTIYF. CDR3 DNA sequence: TGTGCCAGCTCACCAAACCCGCCCCCCACAACGGGAGCTGGAAACACCATATATTTT. This chain connects TRBV18 to TRBJ1-3; D is uncertain. CDR1 is KGHSH, CDR2 LQKENI, per germline. The CDR3 loop spans 19 amino acids. Trimming removed 2 bases at V and 2 bases at J, with 22 bases between.

The chain links TRBV27 to TRBJ2-3, with 10 positions matching TRBD1. The junction had 9 bases not matched to a gene; V was cut back by 6 bases and J by 0 bases. The CDR3 contains 17 residues. Germline loops: CDR1 MNHEY, CDR2 SMNVEV (reference sequence). The CDR3 coding sequence is TGTGCCAGCAGCGAGCGACAGGGGGCGGCTAGCACAGATACGCAGTATTTT. Translated, it gives CASSERQGAASTDTQYF.

V and J are TRBV7-2 and TRBJ2-7, with D possibly being TRBD2 (6 bases). This CDR3 comprises 17 residues. Germline V gene sequence: CDR1 SGHTA, CDR2 FQGNSA. The germline V and J ends were trimmed by 0 bases and 1 base, with 16 bases remaining between them. CDR3 bases: TGTGCCAGCAGCTTAGCGGCCGGGAGAACTTCATCCTACGAGCAGTACTTC. Translation gives CASSLAAGRTSSYEQYF.

The chain carries TRBV5-6 and TRBJ2-3, with 7 nucleotides matching TRBD1. The V gene's germline CDR1 is SGHDT and CDR2 YYEEEE. The CDR3 has 16 amino acids. Trimming at V came to 0 bases and at J to 4 bases, leaving 8 bases not matched to a gene. The CDR3 DNA reads as TGTGCCAGCAGCTTGGAAGCAGGGGGTTGGCCAGATACGCAGTATTTT. This encodes CASSLEAGGWPDTQYF.

The V and J genes are TRBV5-4 and TRBJ1-2, with a weak D call TRBD1 (5 bases). The V and J ends lost 5 bases and 4 bases respectively, with 12 bases between them. The CDR3 has 13 residues. Per germline, CDR1 SGHNT and CDR2 YYREEE (reference sequence). CDR3 nucleotide sequence: TGTGCCAGCAGTCAAGACAGCTTCTATGGCTACACCTTC. This gives the protein CASSQDSFYGYTF.

The chain links TRBV5-8 to TRBJ2-5; 12 nucleotides match TRBD2. The ends lost 5 bases at V and 4 bases at J; junction bases unmatched: 9. Germline CDR1 reads SGHTS; CDR2 reads YDEGEE. The length of the CDR3 is 16 residues. This chain's CDR3 is CASSYASGLAGETQYF. In nucleotides, the CDR3 is TGTGCCAGCAGTTACGCATCGGGACTAGCGGGAGAGACCCAGTACTTC.

This clone was picked up one time. The chain carries TRBV13 and TRBJ2-7; a weak D match, TRBD2 (7 bases). The CDR3 loop spans 14 amino acids. Trimming removed 5 bases from V and 6 bases from J, with 17 bases in between. Germline V gene lookup returns CDR1 PRHDT and CDR2 FYEKMQ (reference sequence). The CDR3 region is CASSPMGGPVEQYF. The CDR3 nucleotides are TGTGCCAGCAGCCCTATGGGGGGGCCGGTCGAGCAGTACTTC.

Only one count was recorded for this clone. The chain is built from TRBV5-1 and TRBJ1-3; tentative D call: TRBD1 (6 bases). The CDR3 has 14 residues. Germline CDR1 and CDR2: SGHRS and YFSETQ. Trimming stripped 4 bases from V and 4 bases from J, with 12 bases between. CDR3 nucleotide sequence: TGCGCCAGCAGCCAGACAGGCGGCGGAAACACCATATATTTT. Its translation: CASSQTGGGNTIYF.

This rearrangement joins TRBV2 to TRBJ2-3; 9 bases agree with TRBD1. This CDR3 has 15 amino acids. CDR1 is SNHLY, CDR2 FYNNEI, per germline. V was clipped by 6 bases and J by 2 bases; unmatched bases: 6. The CDR3 loop reads CASSPTGGFTDTQYF. The CDR3 coding sequence is TGTGCCAGCAGCCCGACAGGGGGATTCACAGATACGCAGTATTTT.

The chain is built from TRBV9 and TRBJ2-5; the D gene is possibly TRBD2 (5 bases). This CDR3 has 17 residues. CDR1 is SGDLS, CDR2 YYNGEE, per germline. Trimming removed 4 bases from V and 6 bases from J, with 25 bases in between. CDR3 DNA: TGTGCCAGCAGCCCACACTGGCGCACGGGCCTCGGGAAGACCCAGTACTTC. As protein: CASSPHWRTGLGKTQYF.

The chain employs TRBV25-1 and TRBJ2-7; 8 bases are a match to TRBD2. The J segment lost 0 bases and the V segment lost 7 bases, leaving 2 bases of the junction unmatched. CDR1 MGHDK and CDR2 SYGVNS come from the germline V gene. CDR3 length equals 13 residues. The CDR3 bases are TGTGCCAGCAATCTAGCGGGCTCCTACGAGCAGTACTTC. Encoded protein: CASNLAGSYEQYF.